This TCR beta chain was identified in a study of identical twins. Germline values: CDR1 LGHNA, CDR2 YSLEER. The CDR3 loop spans 15 amino acids. The junction had 3 bases not matched to a gene; V was cut back by 1 base and J by 3 bases. Ten or more counts support this clonotype. No antigen is known for it. Among all donors, each was a healthy Caucasian. Study-level findings and limits: With abundant cord blood beta clonotypes, insertions were fewer; memory repertoires showed no such pattern. Out-of-frame alpha sequences shared by twins were enriched for low generation probability.

TCRdb re-derived calls from the 5' RACE reads in MiXCR, one entry per CDR3 protein. The repertoire consists of about 210,000 distinct CDR3 sequences, with around a tenth occurring once and the leading ten covering roughly 5%. This chain links TRBV4-3 with TRBJ2-7; 10 nucleotides align to TRBD2. The sequence was obtained from a woman under 30 in good health. The sequencing sample was made of memory (CD45RO+) T cells sorted from blood. For the CDR3, the DNA is TGCGCCAGCAGCCAAGTGCCTAGCGGGAGCTACGAGCAGTACTTC. This encodes CASSQVPSGSYEQYF.